This is a list of T cell receptor beta chains from one sample in a study of T cells in Graves' hyperthyroidism and ophthalmopathy. Each CDR3 protein is one row after TCRdb ran MiXCR on the multiplex PCR reads. The repertoire holds over 350,000 distinct CDR3 sequences, with over 13% as singletons. The specimen was blood. The receptors stem from a man over 45 with Graves' ophthalmopathy. Both conserved end residues are part of each CDR3. The D gene is left open where the match is weak. Clone sizes are given selectively: once, few, many, or a class where the clone is expanded.

V gene	D gene	J gene	clone size	CDR3 DNA	CDR3 protein
TRBV5-1	NA	TRBJ2-2	many	TGCGCCAGCAGCTTGGTGGAGAACCCCGGGGAGCTGTTTTTT	CASSLVENPGELFF
TRBV5-1	TRBD2	TRBJ2-3	many	TGCGCCAGCAGCTCACGACTAGCGGGAGGGCCCACAGATACGCAGTATTTT	CASSSRLAGGPTDTQYF
TRBV12-5	NA	TRBJ2-2	few	TGTGCTAGTGGTTTGGGAGGGGAGTACACCGGGGAGCTGTTTTTT	CASGLGGEYTGELFF
TRBV12-3/TRBV12-4	NA	TRBJ2-3	many	TGTGCCAGCAATTGGGGAGATGGCACAGATACGCAGTATTTT	CASNWGDGTDTQYF
TRBV7-9	NA	TRBJ2-7	NA	TGTGCCAGCAGCAAAACCGGGACGAACTACGAGCAGTACTTC	CASSKTGTNYEQYF
TRBV7-9	NA	TRBJ2-5	many	TGTGCCAGCAGCCCCCGCTCTAGCGAACAAGAGACCCAGTACTTC	CASSPRSSEQETQYF
TRBV25-1	NA	TRBJ1-3	NA	TGTGCCAGCAGTGTAGATTCTGGAAACACCATATATTTT	CASSVDSGNTIYF
TRBV28	TRBD1	TRBJ2-3	many	TGTGCCAGCAGCTTCCAAGTCGGACAGGGTGATACGCAGTATTTT	CASSFQVGQGDTQYF
TRBV30	NA	TRBJ2-1	many	TGTGCCTGCCTAAGTTCGGCGGGGATATACCAGTTCTTC	CACLSSAGIYQFF
TRBV2	NA	TRBJ2-3	many	TGTGCCAGCAGCCACACAACACGGCTTAGGGCAGATACGCAGTATTTT	CASSHTTRLRADTQYF
TRBV2	NA	TRBJ1-1	many	TGTGCCAGCAGTGTCGGGGATCTCACTGAAGCTTTCTTT	CASSVGDLTEAFF
TRBV2	TRBD2	TRBJ2-7	many	TGTGCCAGCAGTCCGATTGCGGGGGGGCGCGGCTACGAGCAGTACTTC	CASSPIAGGRGYEQYF
TRBV20-1	NA	TRBJ2-7	many	TGCAGTGCCAGGGGAAGGGGGTACGAGCAGTACTTC	CSARGRGYEQYF
TRBV19	NA	TRBJ1-3	NA	TGTGCCAGTAGGGGGTCGTCAGCTGGAAACACCATATATTTT	CASRGSSAGNTIYF
TRBV18	NA	TRBJ1-4	NA	TGTGCCAGCTCAGACAACCGACAGGACTATGAAAAACTGTTTTTT	CASSDNRQDYEKLFF
TRBV29-1	NA	TRBJ2-2	NA	TGCAGCGGATTTAGCGGGAACACCGGGGAGCTGTTTTTT	CSGFSGNTGELFF
TRBV9	TRBD2	TRBJ2-7	NA	TGTGCCAGCAGCGGACCCGGGACTAGCGGAGAGGAGCAGTACTTC	CASSGPGTSGEEQYF
TRBV7-9	TRBD2	TRBJ2-1	many	TGTGCCAGCAGCTTAGGGGGGGGACTATTTCACAATGAGCAGTTCTTC	CASSLGGGLFHNEQFF
TRBV24-1	TRBD1	TRBJ2-7	NA	TGTGCCACCAGTGACGGGACAGTCCCCTACTACGAGCAGTACTTC	CATSDGTVPYYEQYF
TRBV4-1	TRBD2	TRBJ2-1	NA	TGCGCCAGCAGCCAAGATACTAGCGGGATCTACAATGAGCAGTTCTTC	CASSQDTSGIYNEQFF
TRBV28	TRBD1	TRBJ1-2	many	TGTGCCAGCAGCACCACCGGGCAGGGGGCTGGCTACACCTTC	CASSTTGQGAGYTF
TRBV12-5	NA	TRBJ2-7	many	TGTGCTAGTGGTTTGGTGGACGGCTACGAGCAGTACTTC	CASGLVDGYEQYF
TRBV5-1	NA	TRBJ2-3	many	TGCGCCAGCAATCATAGAATAGACAGCACAGATACGCAGTATTTT	CASNHRIDSTDTQYF
TRBV6-1	NA	TRBJ1-5	NA	TGTGCCAGCAGTGAGGGATATAGTCAGCCCCAGCATTTT	CASSEGYSQPQHF
TRBV20-1	NA	TRBJ1-5	NA	TGCAGTGCTAGGACCGACGGGAGTCAGCCCCAGCATTTT	CSARTDGSQPQHF
TRBV10-3	TRBD1	TRBJ1-4	NA	TGTGCCATCAGTCCTGAGACAGGGGGCTTGGATGAAAAACTGTTTTTT	CAISPETGGLDEKLFF
TRBV11-2	TRBD1	TRBJ2-1	many	TGTGCCAGCAGACCTCGACAGGGACCTAATTACAATGAGCAGTTCTTC	CASRPRQGPNYNEQFF
TRBV29-1	NA	TRBJ2-1	NA	TGCAGCGGTAGGCGGCGAGGGACTTACAATGAGCAGTTCTTC	CSGRRRGTYNEQFF
TRBV19	NA	TRBJ2-2	NA	TGTGCCAGTACCTTCAACACCGGGGAGCTGTTTTTT	CASTFNTGELFF
TRBV28	TRBD2	TRBJ2-7	many	TGTGCCAGCAGAAAGACTAGCCAGGGAGAGCAGTACTTC	CASRKTSQGEQYF
TRBV29-1	NA	TRBJ1-2	few	TGCAGCGTTGAGAACAGTGAAAACTATGGCTACACCTTC	CSVENSENYGYTF
TRBV19	NA	TRBJ1-5	few	TGTGCCAGTAGTGGAACCGGGGGGTTTCAGCCCCAGCATTTT	CASSGTGGFQPQHF